These 10 T cell receptor beta chains came from one sample sequenced in a study of blood T cell repertoires in COVID-19. TCRdb's copy holds only in-frame clones and misses some; the assay was immunoSEQ multiplex PCR. The table lists 150,000 to 200,000 clones, 90% to 95% of them singletons. The sample consisted of peripheral blood. The origin of the receptors is a woman aged 45-60 years with acute or convalescent COVID-19.

The rearrangement links TRBV6-1 to TRBJ1-5; D unresolved. CDR1 MNHNS and CDR2 SASEGT come from the germline V gene. The CDR3 has 16 residues. Trimming stripped 2 bases from V and 7 bases from J, with 18 bases between. The CDR3 spells CASSERWERDNQPQHF. CDR3 coding DNA: TGTGCCAGCAGTGAAAGGTGGGAGCGGGATAACCAGCCCCAGCATTTT.

This rearrangement joins TRBV2 to TRBJ2-4; the D is unclear. Germline lookup yields CDR1 SNHLY and CDR2 FYNNEI. V was clipped by 3 bases and J by 0 bases, with 12 bases between them. The CDR3 consists of 16 residues. The CDR3 here is CASSDRRPLAKNIQYF. The CDR3 nucleotides read TGTGCCAGCAGTGATAGGCGGCCTTTAGCCAAAAACATTCAGTACTTC.

The chain carries TRBV4-3 and TRBJ2-7; D possibly corresponds to TRBD2 (5 bases). The CDR3 length is 15 residues. Looked up from germline, CDR1 is LGHNA and CDR2 is YSLEER. V gave up 0 bases and J gave up 6 bases, with 15 bases separating them. In nucleotides, the CDR3 is TGCGCCAGCAGCCAAGATCGCGGGTTAGCTACCGAGCAGTACTTC. Amino acids: CASSQDRGLATEQYF.

The rearrangement uses TRBV19 and TRBJ2-7; TRBD1 matches 7 bases. CDR3 length equals 13 residues. V lost 6 bases and J lost 0; bases outside the gene matches: 2. CDR1 is LNHDA and CDR2 is SQIVND in the germline V gene (reference sequence). DNA for the CDR3: TGTGCCAGTAGCGGACAGGTCTCCTACGAGCAGTACTTC. Protein: CASSGQVSYEQYF.

V and J are TRBV5-4 and TRBJ1-2, with TRBD1 as a possible D gene (5 bases). Germline V gives CDR1 SGHNT, CDR2 YYREEE (reference sequence). V lost 4 bases and J 2 bases, leaving 9 bases between the germline ends. The CDR3 has 13 amino acids. The CDR3 coding sequence is TGTGCCAGCAGCAAAGACAGAAACTATGGCTACACCTTC. It codes for CASSKDRNYGYTF. Full variable domain (rest looked up from reference TRBV5-4 and TRBJ1-2): ETGVTQSPTHLIKTRGQQVTLRCSSQSGHNTVSWYQQALGQGPQFIFQYYREEENGRGNFPPRFSGLQFPNYSSELNVNALELDDSALYLCASSKDRNYGYTFGSGTRLTVV.

The rearrangement joins TRBV7-9 to TRBJ1-1; maybe TRBD1 (6 bases). Trimming shortened V by 1 base and J by 5 bases, and 11 bases separated the two germline ends. Germline V gives CDR1 SEHNR, CDR2 FQNEAQ (reference sequence). This CDR3 comprises 14 residues. The CDR3 protein is CASSLVQGGTEAFF. The DNA for the CDR3 is TGTGCCAGCAGCTTAGTACAGGGTGGGACTGAAGCTTTCTTT.

The chain couples TRBV20-1 to TRBJ2-7, with D perhaps TRBD1 (6 bases). This CDR3 has 11 residues. Trimming left V 5 bases short and J 5 bases short, with 10 bases between. Germline-derived CDR1 and CDR2 are DFQATT and SNEGSKA (reference sequence). CDR3 nucleotide sequence: TGCAGTGCTCCAGAGGGGGACGAGCAGTACTTC. It translates to CSAPEGDEQYF.

Points on this clone: In the same sample, other DNA sequences code for this CDR3. The chain uses TRBV3-1 (or the pseudogene TRBV3-2) and TRBJ2-5; 13 bases map to TRBD2. The CDR3 extends over 16 amino acids. Looked up from germline, CDR1 is LGHDT and CDR2 is YNNKEL (reference sequence). V was pared by 1 base and J by 5 bases, with 4 bases of the junction left unmatched. DNA of the CDR3: TGTGCCAGCAGCCAAGGGACTAGCGGGAGAATTGAGACCCAGTACTTC. Protein sequence: CASSQGTSGRIETQYF.

V is TRBV2 and J is TRBJ2-5; D gene ambiguous. V lost 6 bases and J 3 bases, leaving 11 bases between the germline ends. Looked up from germline, CDR1 is SNHLY and CDR2 is FYNNEI. The CDR3 spans 13 residues. CDR3 nucleotide sequence: TGTGCCAGCAGCAGTAGCAGAAAAGAGACCCAGTACTTC. Amino acid sequence: CASSSSRKETQYF.

This clone was counted a single time. This sequence joins TRBV11-2 and TRBJ1-3; no definite D call. The CDR3 runs to 15 residues. CDR1 is SGHAT, CDR2 FQNNGV, per germline. V dropped 4 bases and J dropped 0 bases, with 10 bases sitting between them. Written as DNA, the CDR3 is TGTGCCAGCAGCTATAACGGAGGCTCTGGAAACACCATATATTTT. This sequence encodes CASSYNGGSGNTIYF.